Presented here are 27 T cell receptor beta chains from one specimen sequenced in a study of neurological immune-mediated disorders. One entry per CDR3 protein results from TCRdb running MiXCR on the 5' RACE reads. The table lists 49,000 or so distinct CDR3 sequences, around 4.5% of them singletons. Sequencing was carried out using PBMCs. Receptors were obtained from an older woman with multiple sclerosis.

The V call is TRBV20-1, the J call TRBJ2-1, with TRBD2 matching over 8 bases. The germline gives CDR1 DFQATT, CDR2 SNEGSKA (reference sequence). V lost 4 bases to trimming and J lost 9 bases; unmatched junction nucleotides: 8. The CDR3 loop spans 13 amino acids. For the CDR3, the DNA is TGCAGTGCTACAAGCGGGGGAGCCACTGAGCAGTTCTTC. This sequence encodes CSATSGGATEQFF.

This clonotype was seen many times. V gene TRBV29-1 combines with J gene TRBJ2-2; 8 nucleotides match TRBD1. The CDR3 loop spans 12 amino acids. From germline, CDR1 is SQVTM and CDR2 ANQGSEA. J lost 6 bases, V lost 7 bases, and 4 bases had no gene match. The CDR3 sequence is CSGGQGSGELFF. CDR3 in DNA: TGCAGCGGTGGACAGGGCTCCGGGGAGCTGTTTTTT.

This clonotype has just a few counts. The chain has TRBV6-5 and TRBJ2-3; unclear D gene. The CDR3 is 14 amino acids. CDR1 MNHEY and CDR2 SVGAGI come from the germline V gene. V gave up 7 bases and J gave up 0 bases, with 11 bases separating them. CDR3 protein: CASKRTASTDTQYF. DNA of the CDR3: TGTGCCAGCAAGAGAACAGCGAGCACAGATACGCAGTATTTT.

This clonotype occurred a few times. The chain combines TRBV28 with TRBJ1-2, with D unresolved. V was clipped by 1 base and J by 4 bases, with 13 bases between them. The CDR3 extends over 15 amino acids. Germline-derived CDR1 and CDR2 are MDHEN and SYDVKM. This chain's CDR3 is CASSLLFEGLYGYTF. The CDR3 DNA follows: TGTGCCAGCAGTTTATTGTTTGAGGGTCTCTATGGCTACACCTTC.

This clonotype has a handful of counts. At one of its ends the junction is not consistent with the germline gene, which may arise from a read error. The V gene is TRBV20-1, the J gene TRBJ1-6, with D perhaps TRBD1 (5 bases). Germline lookup yields CDR1 DFQATT and CDR2 SNEGSKA (reference sequence). This CDR3 is built from 15 residues. CDR3 in amino acids: CSARGRDRYNSPLNF. As DNA, the CDR3 is TGCAGTGCTAGAGGCAGGGATCGGTATAATTCACCCCTCAACTTT.

Many counts were recorded for this clonotype. The chain employs TRBV7-9 and TRBJ2-6; 9 bases align to TRBD1. J was trimmed by 4 bases and V by 5 bases; bases with no gene match: 12. Germline CDR1 SEHNR, CDR2 FQNEAQ (reference sequence). This CDR3 has 18 residues. CDR3 sequence reads: CASSPTPGTGPGANVLTF. For the CDR3, the DNA is TGTGCCAGCAGCCCCACCCCGGGGACAGGGCCCGGGGCCAACGTCCTGACTTTC.

This clonotype was recorded many times. The V and J genes are TRBV14 and TRBJ1-2; the D is unclear. The CDR3 covers 13 residues. Germline assignment: CDR1 SGHDN and CDR2 FVKESK. Trimming removed 2 bases at V and 8 bases at J, with 12 bases between. CDR3 protein: CASSQRTVEGYTF. CDR3 DNA: TGTGCCAGCAGCCAACGGACCGTAGAAGGCTACACCTTC.

Ten or more counts support this clonotype. The chain combines TRBV9 with TRBJ2-7; 8 nucleotides line up with TRBD2. Losses at the gene ends were 1 base for V and 6 bases for J; bases not matched to a gene: 15. CDR1 SGDLS and CDR2 YYNGEE come from the germline V gene. The CDR3 spans 17 residues. The chain's CDR3 is CASSVRTGRGLGGEQYF. CDR3 DNA: TGTGCCAGCAGCGTACGGACGGGTCGGGGACTAGGGGGCGAGCAGTACTTC.

This clonotype was recorded many times. This chain uses TRBV7-6 with TRBJ2-1; unclear D gene. CDR1 is SGHVS and CDR2 is FNYEAQ in the germline V gene. This CDR3 is built from 15 residues. Between the trimmed V and J ends, which lost 3 bases and 0 bases, there was a span of 9 bases. In DNA form, the CDR3 reads TGTGCCAGCAGCTTTGACGGCGGCTCCTACAATGAGCAGTTCTTC. Its translation is CASSFDGGSYNEQFF.

This clonotype was found a few times. The chain recombines TRBV20-1 with TRBJ2-3; no definite D call. Trimming removed 1 base from V and 6 bases from J, with 17 bases in between. Germline CDR1 DFQATT, CDR2 SNEGSKA (reference sequence). The CDR3 contains 15 residues. CDR3 DNA: TGCAGTGCTAGAGCCTCCTACGGCCCGACGGATACGCAGTATTTT. Its translation is CSARASYGPTDTQYF.

The V and J genes are TRBV5-1 and TRBJ2-5; D assignment may be TRBD1 or TRBD2 (7 bases each). Germline V gene data show CDR1 as SGHRS and CDR2 as YFSETQ. V dropped 4 bases and J dropped 2 bases, with 12 bases sitting between them. There are 14 residues in the CDR3. CDR3 DNA sequence: TGCGCCAGCAGCCAGGGGGGGAAACAAGAGACCCAGTACTTC. Translated: CASSQGGKQETQYF.

This clonotype was seen a few times. V and J are TRBV7-2 and TRBJ2-7, with 9 nucleotides matching TRBD1. Trimming at V came to 5 bases and at J to 2 bases, leaving 7 bases not matched to a gene. The length of the CDR3 is 15 residues. Germline CDR1 is SGHTA and CDR2 is FQGNSA. In DNA, the CDR3 is TGTGCCAGCAGCCAGACGGGACAGGGTCCCTACGAGCAGTACTTC. This sequence encodes CASSQTGQGPYEQYF.

This clonotype was recorded at least ten times. The gene calls are TRBV7-2 and TRBJ2-3; 7 bases are shared with TRBD2. This CDR3 spans 14 amino acids. Germline V lookup: CDR1 SGHTA, CDR2 FQGNSA. V dropped 3 bases and J dropped 4; count of bases not matched to a gene: 4. CDR3 sequence: CASSLGGGADTQYF. The CDR3 DNA reads as TGTGCCAGCAGCTTGGGCGGGGGAGCAGATACGCAGTATTTT.

This clonotype was recorded many times. CDR3 sequence reads: CASSLWKDRVLFF. DNA for the CDR3: TGTGCCAGCAGTTTATGGAAGGACAGGGTACTGTTTTTT. This chain joins TRBV28 and TRBJ1-4; 8 nucleotides line up with TRBD1. The CDR3 sequence is 13 residues long. CDR1 is MDHEN and CDR2 is SYDVKM in the germline V gene. V was pared by 0 bases and J by 13 bases, with 4 bases of the junction left unmatched.

The table lists this clonotype with a few counts. This chain uses TRBV20-1 with TRBJ2-7; 9 positions match TRBD1. The germline CDR1 and CDR2 sequences are DFQATT and SNEGSKA (reference sequence). The CDR3 loop spans 13 amino acids. V lost 5 bases to trimming and J lost 5 bases; unmatched junction nucleotides: 7. The CDR3 protein is CSAGDRVIDEQYF. Here the CDR3 DNA reads TGCAGTGCTGGGGACAGGGTTATCGACGAGCAGTACTTC.

This clonotype was counted at least ten times. The chain employs TRBV20-1 and TRBJ2-4, with a possible D match to TRBD2 (6 bases). V lost 4 bases to trimming and J lost 0 bases, with 16 bases between them. The length of the CDR3 is 16 residues. CDR1 and CDR2 from the germline V gene are DFQATT and SNEGSKA (reference sequence). CDR3 in amino acids: CSAKGLAHLAKNIQYF. CDR3 nucleotide sequence: TGCAGTGCTAAGGGGCTAGCGCACCTAGCCAAAAACATTCAGTACTTC.

Ten or more counts support this clonotype. V usage is TRBV20-1 and J usage is TRBJ2-1; 11 bases line up with TRBD2. This CDR3 is built from 15 residues. CDR1 is DFQATT, CDR2 SNEGSKA, per germline (reference sequence). After removal of 2 bases from V and 7 bases from J, the junction contained 7 bases not matched to a gene. The CDR3 reads CSARTTSGVINEQFF. The CDR3 bases are TGCAGTGCTAGAACGACTAGCGGGGTTATTAATGAGCAGTTCTTC.

This clonotype has more than one count but fewer than ten. The J gene is TRBJ2-3, the V gene TRBV6-5, with unresolved D. Germline loops: CDR1 MNHEY, CDR2 SVGAGI. The CDR3 covers 15 residues. With 0 bases removed from V and 2 bases from J, the gap between germline ends came to 9 bases. The CDR3 DNA sequence: TGTGCCAGCAGTTACTCGTTGGGAACCACAGATACGCAGTATTTT. This sequence encodes CASSYSLGTTDTQYF.

This clonotype was seen more than once but under ten times. This chain connects TRBV2 to TRBJ2-7, with TRBD2 identical over 13 bases. This CDR3 has 15 amino acids. Germline values: CDR1 SNHLY, CDR2 FYNNEI. V lost 6 bases to trimming and J lost 2 bases; unmatched junction nucleotides: 4. The CDR3 coding sequence is TGTGCCAGCAGGGGGGGACTAGCGGGGACCTACGAGCAGTACTTC. It is translated as CASRGGLAGTYEQYF.

CDR3 sequence: CASSLVEGNYGYTF. The CDR3 bases are TGCGCCAGCAGCTTGGTGGAGGGGAACTATGGCTACACCTTC. The chain links TRBV5-1 to TRBJ1-2, with D possibly TRBD1 on 5 matching bases. CDR1 SGHRS and CDR2 YFSETQ come from the germline V gene. The CDR3 sequence is 14 residues long. Trimming cost V 0 bases and J 2 bases, with 8 bases left between them.

This clonotype was detected ten times or more. The chain has TRBV6-6 and TRBJ2-1; D remains unclear. The germline gives CDR1 MNHNY, CDR2 SVGAGI (reference sequence). This CDR3 has 14 amino acids. Trimming removed 2 bases from V and 8 bases from J, with 13 bases in between. The CDR3 sequence is CASSYRINGDEQFF. The CDR3 nucleotides are TGTGCCAGCAGTTACAGGATTAATGGGGATGAGCAGTTCTTC.

Many counts were recorded for this clonotype. CDR3 in amino acids: CASSYRGRGRSYGYTF. CDR3 nucleotides: TGTGCCAGCAGCTATCGAGGGAGGGGGCGTAGCTATGGCTACACCTTC. V gene TRBV7-2 combines with J gene TRBJ1-2; 7 bases match TRBD1. Germline V gene sequence: CDR1 SGHTA, CDR2 FQGNSA. J lost 4 bases, V lost 4 bases, and 12 bases had no gene match. The CDR3 loop spans 16 amino acids.

In this sample, this clonotype turned up many times. The chain is built from TRBV10-3 and TRBJ2-5; D is unclear. The V end was cut by 7 bases, the J end by 1 base, with 10 bases between. The CDR3 has 13 residues. Germline V lookup: CDR1 ENHRY, CDR2 SYGVKD. This CDR3 reads CAIKGGGQETQYF. CDR3 DNA sequence: TGTGCCATCAAAGGCGGCGGCCAAGAGACCCAGTACTTC.

At least ten counts were recorded for this clonotype. The CDR3 loop is CAISRGIETQYF. The DNA of the CDR3 is TGTGCCATCAGCAGAGGTATCGAGACCCAGTACTTC. The chain recombines TRBV10-3 with TRBJ2-5; D call uncertain. The V end lost 6 bases, the J end lost 5 bases, and 10 bases lay between the germline ends. In germline, CDR1 is ENHRY, CDR2 SYGVKD. CDR3 length: 12 amino acids.

This clonotype has a count of ten or more. The rearrangement uses TRBV4-3 and TRBJ1-2; TRBD1 matches 10 bases. V was pared by 1 base and J by 7 bases, with 9 bases of the junction left unmatched. The germline V gene encodes CDR1 LGHNA and CDR2 YSLEER. This CDR3 is 16 amino acids long. CDR3 nucleotide sequence: TGCGCCAGCAGCCAAGCGGCGGACGGACAGGGGGGTGGCTACACCTTC. As protein: CASSQAADGQGGGYTF.

There are many counts of this clonotype. In nucleotides, the CDR3 is TGCAGTGCCAACCCGGACTTAGATACGCAGTATTTT. It yields the protein CSANPDLDTQYF. This chain uses TRBV20-1 with TRBJ2-3; D may be TRBD2 (5 bases). There are 12 residues in the CDR3. Trimming pared 6 bases from V and 5 bases from J, leaving 12 bases between. Germline CDR1 reads DFQATT; CDR2 reads SNEGSKA (reference sequence).

This clonotype was observed many times. The chain uses TRBV4-3 and TRBJ2-2, with 7 bases identical to TRBD2. Germline trimming cut 4 bases from V and 3 bases from J; bases unmatched to any gene: 8. The CDR3 loop spans 16 amino acids. The germline gives CDR1 LGHNA, CDR2 YSLEER. CDR3 in amino acids: CASSPRLADHTGELFF. The CDR3 DNA sequence: TGCGCCAGCAGCCCGCGACTAGCAGACCACACCGGGGAGCTGTTTTTT.